This T cell receptor (beta chain) was documented in a study of blood T cells in healthy people across ages. Study-level findings and limits: Whereas aged donors had fewer naive CD4+ cells, long-lived donors had more of them and higher diversity. While age rose, TCR beta diversity per million T cells dropped in a roughly linear way.

This CDR3 has 12 residues. Trimming took off 6 bases at V and 0 bases at J, with 5 bases between the two ends. It was with a sample-barcoded 5' primer and a J-beta primer mix that a second PCR of roughly 7 to 12 cycles was run. Each cDNA molecule was tagged by a template-switch adaptor with 12 random nucleotides. CDR3-containing paired-end reads numbering at least 2.5 million came from each sample. MiXCR, applied by TCRdb to the 5' RACE reads, yields one record per CDR3 protein. Of 600,000 to 650,000 distinct CDR3 sequences in the sample, about 54% were seen once. Ten or more counts support this clonotype. Its specificity is not known.

This rearrangement joins TRBV12-3 or TRBV12-4 to TRBJ1-2; D is undetermined. Material: blood. The receptor's source is a man aged 55 to 70 in good health. CDR3 loop: CASSGTNYGYTF. The CDR3 bases are TGTGCCAGCAGCGGGACTAACTATGGCTACACCTTC.